This TCR beta chain is from a study of T cell repertoires in cytomegalovirus infection. CDR3 length: 16 residues. Between the trimmed V and J ends, which lost 0 bases and 1 base, there was a span of 9 bases. The germline V gene encodes CDR1 SGHTA and CDR2 FQGTGA. TCRdb ran MiXCR on the reads and lists one entry per CDR3 protein. The table lists around 530,000 distinct CDR3 sequences, approximately 25% of them singletons, with less than 15% in the top ten. Sequenced material: PBMCs. The source of this sequence is a human donor in good health (CMV status not recorded). Some clones in this sample may be carry-over from other donors' samples. The chain carries TRBV7-3 and TRBJ2-2; weak D call: TRBD1 (6 bases). CDR3 bases: TGTGCCAGCAGCTTAACTGTGACAGGGAACACCGGGGAGCTGTTTTTT. Its protein product is CASSLTVTGNTGELFF.